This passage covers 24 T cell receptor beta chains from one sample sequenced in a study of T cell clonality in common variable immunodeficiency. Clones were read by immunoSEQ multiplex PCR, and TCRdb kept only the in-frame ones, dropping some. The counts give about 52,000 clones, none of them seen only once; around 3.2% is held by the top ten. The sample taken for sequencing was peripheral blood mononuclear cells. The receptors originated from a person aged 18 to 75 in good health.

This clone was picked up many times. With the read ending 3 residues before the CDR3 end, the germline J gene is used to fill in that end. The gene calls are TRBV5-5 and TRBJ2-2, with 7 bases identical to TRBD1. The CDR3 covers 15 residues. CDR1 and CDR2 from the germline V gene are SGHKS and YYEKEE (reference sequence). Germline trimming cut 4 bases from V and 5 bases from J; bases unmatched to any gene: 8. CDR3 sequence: CASSPVRGRTGELFF. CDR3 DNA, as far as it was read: TGTGCCAGCAGCCCGGTGAGGGGGCGAACCGGGGAG. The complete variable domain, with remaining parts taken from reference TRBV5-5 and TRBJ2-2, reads DAGVTQSPTHLIKTRGQQVTLRCSPISGHKSVSWYQQVLGQGPQFIFQYYEKEERGRGNFPDRFSARQFPNYSSELNVNALLLGDSALYLCASSPVRGRTGELFFGEGSRLTVL.

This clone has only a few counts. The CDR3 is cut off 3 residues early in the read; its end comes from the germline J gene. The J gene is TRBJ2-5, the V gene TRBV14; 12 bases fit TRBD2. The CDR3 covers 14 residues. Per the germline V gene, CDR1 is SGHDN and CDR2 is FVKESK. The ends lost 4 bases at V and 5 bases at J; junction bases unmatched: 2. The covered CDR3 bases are TGTGCCAGCAGCCGACTAGCGGGAGCGGAGACC. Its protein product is CASSRLAGAET. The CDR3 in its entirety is CASSRLAGAETQYF.

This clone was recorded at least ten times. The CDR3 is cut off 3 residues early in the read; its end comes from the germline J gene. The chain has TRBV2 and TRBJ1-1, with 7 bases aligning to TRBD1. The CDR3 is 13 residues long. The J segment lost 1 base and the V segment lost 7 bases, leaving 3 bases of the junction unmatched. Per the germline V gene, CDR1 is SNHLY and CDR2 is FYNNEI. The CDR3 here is CASKGDRNTEAFF. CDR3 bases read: TGTGCCAGCAAAGGGGACAGGAACACTGAA.

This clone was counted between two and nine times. CDR3 residues: CASKDGGLSSYEQYF. The CDR3 bases that were read are TGTGCCAGCAAGGATGGCGGTCTAAGCTCCTACGAG. The V gene is TRBV2, the J gene TRBJ2-7, with no clear D. The read comes to an end 3 residues before the CDR3 does, leaving the germline J gene to fill in the end. Trimming stripped 7 bases from V and 0 bases from J, with 16 bases between. The CDR3 totals 15 residues. CDR1 and CDR2 (germline): SNHLY, FYNNEI.

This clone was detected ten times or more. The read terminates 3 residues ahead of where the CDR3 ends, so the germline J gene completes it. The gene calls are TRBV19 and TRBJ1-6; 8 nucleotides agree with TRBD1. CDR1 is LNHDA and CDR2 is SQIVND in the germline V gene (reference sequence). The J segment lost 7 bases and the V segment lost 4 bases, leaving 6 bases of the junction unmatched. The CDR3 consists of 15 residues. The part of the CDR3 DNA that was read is TGTGCCAGTAGTAGGACAGGGCCGGTAAATTCACCC. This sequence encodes CASSRTGPVNSP. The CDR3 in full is CASSRTGPVNSPLHF.

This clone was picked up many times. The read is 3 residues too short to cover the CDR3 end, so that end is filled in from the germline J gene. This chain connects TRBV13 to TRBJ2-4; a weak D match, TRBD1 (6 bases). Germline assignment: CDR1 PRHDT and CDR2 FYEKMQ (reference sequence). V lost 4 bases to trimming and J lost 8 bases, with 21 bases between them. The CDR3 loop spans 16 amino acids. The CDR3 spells CASSSVFGGARDIQYF. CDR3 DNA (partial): TGTGCCAGCAGCTCTGTTTTTGGGGGCGCGAGGGACATT. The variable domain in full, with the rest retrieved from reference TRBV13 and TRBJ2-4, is AAGVIQSPRHLIKEKRETATLKCYPIPRHDTVYWYQQGPGQDPQFLISFYEKMQSDKGSIPDRFSAQQFSDYHSELNMSSLELGDSALYFCASSSVFGGARDIQYFGAGTRLSVL.

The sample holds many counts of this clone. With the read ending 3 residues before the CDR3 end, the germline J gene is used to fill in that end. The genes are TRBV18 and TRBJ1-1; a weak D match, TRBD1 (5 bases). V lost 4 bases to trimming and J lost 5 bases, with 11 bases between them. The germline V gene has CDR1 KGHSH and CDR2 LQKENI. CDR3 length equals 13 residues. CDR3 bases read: TGTGCCAGCTCACAAACGAGACAGACTGAA. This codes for CASSQTRQTE. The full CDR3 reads CASSQTRQTEAFF.

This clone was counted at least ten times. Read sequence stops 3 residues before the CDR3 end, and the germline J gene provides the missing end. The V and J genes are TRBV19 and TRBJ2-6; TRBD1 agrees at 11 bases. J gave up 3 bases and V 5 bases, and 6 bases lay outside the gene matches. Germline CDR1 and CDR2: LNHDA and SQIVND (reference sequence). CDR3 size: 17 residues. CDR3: CASSPRTGGGGANVLTF. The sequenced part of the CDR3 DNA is TGTGCCAGTAGTCCCCGGACAGGGGGCGGTGGGGCCAACGTC. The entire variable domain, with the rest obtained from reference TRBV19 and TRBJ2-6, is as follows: DGGITQSPKYLFRKEGQNVTLSCEQNLNHDAMYWYRQDPGQGLRLIYYSQIVNDFQKGDIAEGYSVSREKKESFPLTVTSAQKNPTAFYLCASSPRTGGGGANVLTFGAGSRLTVL.

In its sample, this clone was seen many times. The CDR3 sequence is CSARRATGELFF. The sequenced part of the CDR3 DNA is TGCAGTGCTCGGCGAGCGACCGGGGAG. This chain joins TRBV20-1 and TRBJ2-2; the D is unclear. The CDR3 is cut off 3 residues early in the read; its end comes from the germline J gene. This CDR3 spans 12 amino acids. Germline CDR1 and CDR2: DFQATT and SNEGSKA (reference sequence). V was cut by 5 bases and J by 5 bases, with 9 bases left in between.

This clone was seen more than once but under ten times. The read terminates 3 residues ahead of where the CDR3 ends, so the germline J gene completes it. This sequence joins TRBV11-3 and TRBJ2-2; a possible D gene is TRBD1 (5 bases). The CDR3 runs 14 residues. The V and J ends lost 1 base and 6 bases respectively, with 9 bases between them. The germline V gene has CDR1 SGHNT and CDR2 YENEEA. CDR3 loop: CASSLVSRAGELFF. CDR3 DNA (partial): TGTGCCAGCAGCTTAGTTAGCAGGGCCGGGGAG.

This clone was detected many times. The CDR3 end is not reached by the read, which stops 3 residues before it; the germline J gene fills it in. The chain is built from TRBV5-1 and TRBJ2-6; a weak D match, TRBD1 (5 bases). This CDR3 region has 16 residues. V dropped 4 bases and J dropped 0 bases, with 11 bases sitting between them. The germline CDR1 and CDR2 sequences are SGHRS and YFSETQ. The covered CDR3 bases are TGCGCCAGCAGCCATCGCGACAGCTCTGGGGCCAACGTC. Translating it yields CASSHRDSSGANV. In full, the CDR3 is CASSHRDSSGANVLTF.

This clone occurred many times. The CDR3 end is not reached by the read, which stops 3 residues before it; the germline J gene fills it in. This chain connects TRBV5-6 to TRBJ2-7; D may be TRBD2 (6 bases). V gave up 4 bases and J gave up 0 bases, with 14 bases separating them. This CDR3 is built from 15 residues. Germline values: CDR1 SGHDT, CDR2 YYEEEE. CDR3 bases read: TGTGCCAGCAGCCTCGGAGGGTGGAGCTCCTACGAG. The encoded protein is CASSLGGWSSYE. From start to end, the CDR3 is CASSLGGWSSYEQYF.

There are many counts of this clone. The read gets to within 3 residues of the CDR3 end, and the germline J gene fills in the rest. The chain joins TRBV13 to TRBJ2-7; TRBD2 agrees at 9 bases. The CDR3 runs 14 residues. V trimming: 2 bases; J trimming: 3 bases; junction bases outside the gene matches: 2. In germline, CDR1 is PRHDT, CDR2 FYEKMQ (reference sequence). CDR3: CASSLKLAGYEQYF. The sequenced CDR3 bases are TGTGCCAGCAGCTTAAAACTAGCGGGCTACGAG.

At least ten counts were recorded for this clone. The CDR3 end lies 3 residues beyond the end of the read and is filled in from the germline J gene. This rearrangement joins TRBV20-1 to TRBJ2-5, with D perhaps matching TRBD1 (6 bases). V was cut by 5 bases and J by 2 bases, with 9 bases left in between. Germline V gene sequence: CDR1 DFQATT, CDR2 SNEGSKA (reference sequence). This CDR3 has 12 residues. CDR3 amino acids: CSAPGQQETQYF. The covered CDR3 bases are TGCAGTGCTCCCGGACAGCAAGAGACC.

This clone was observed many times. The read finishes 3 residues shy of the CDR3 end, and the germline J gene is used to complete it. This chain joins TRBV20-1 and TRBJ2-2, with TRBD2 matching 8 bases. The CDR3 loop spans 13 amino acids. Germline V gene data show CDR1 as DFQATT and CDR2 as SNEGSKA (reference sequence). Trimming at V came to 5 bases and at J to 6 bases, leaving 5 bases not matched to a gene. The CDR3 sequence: CSAFRSGAGELFF. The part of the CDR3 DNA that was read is TGCAGTGCTTTTCGTAGCGGGGCCGGGGAG.

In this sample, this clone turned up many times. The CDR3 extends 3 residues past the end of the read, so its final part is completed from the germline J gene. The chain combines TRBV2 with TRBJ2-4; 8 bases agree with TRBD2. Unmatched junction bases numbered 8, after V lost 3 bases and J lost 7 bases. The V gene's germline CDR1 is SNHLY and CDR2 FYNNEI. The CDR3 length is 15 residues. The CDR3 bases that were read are TGTGCCAGCAGTGACACCCGCGGACTAGCCAACATT. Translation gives CASSDTRGLANI. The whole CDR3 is CASSDTRGLANIQYF.

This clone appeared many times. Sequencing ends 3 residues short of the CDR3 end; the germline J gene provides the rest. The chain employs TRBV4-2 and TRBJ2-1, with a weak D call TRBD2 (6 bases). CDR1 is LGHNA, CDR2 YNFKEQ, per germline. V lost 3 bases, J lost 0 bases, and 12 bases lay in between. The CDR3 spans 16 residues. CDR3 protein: CASSQRGSTSYNEQFF. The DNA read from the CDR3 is TGTGCCAGCAGCCAGCGGGGCAGTACCTCCTACAATGAG.

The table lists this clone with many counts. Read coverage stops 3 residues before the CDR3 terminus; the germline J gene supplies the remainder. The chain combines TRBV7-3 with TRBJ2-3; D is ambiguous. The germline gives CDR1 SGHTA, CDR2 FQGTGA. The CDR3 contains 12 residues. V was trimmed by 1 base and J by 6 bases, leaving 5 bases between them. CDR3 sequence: CASSLKGDTQYF. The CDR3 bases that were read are TGTGCCAGCAGCTTAAAAGGGGATACG.

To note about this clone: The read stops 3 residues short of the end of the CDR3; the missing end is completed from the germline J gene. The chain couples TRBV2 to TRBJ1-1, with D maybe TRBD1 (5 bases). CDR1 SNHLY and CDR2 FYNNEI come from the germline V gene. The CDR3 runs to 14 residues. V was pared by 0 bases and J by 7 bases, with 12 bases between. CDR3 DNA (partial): TGTGCCAGCAGTGAAGCGCTTCACAGGAGTGAA. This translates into CASSEALHRSE. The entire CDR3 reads CASSEALHRSEAFF.

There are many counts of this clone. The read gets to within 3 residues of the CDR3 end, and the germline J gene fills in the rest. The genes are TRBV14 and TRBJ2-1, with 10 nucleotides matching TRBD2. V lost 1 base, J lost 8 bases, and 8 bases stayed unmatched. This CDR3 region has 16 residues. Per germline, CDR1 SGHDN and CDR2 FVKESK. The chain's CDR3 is CASSQALAGVGHEQFF. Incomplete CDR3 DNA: TGTGCCAGCAGCCAAGCCCTAGCGGGAGTGGGGCATGAG.

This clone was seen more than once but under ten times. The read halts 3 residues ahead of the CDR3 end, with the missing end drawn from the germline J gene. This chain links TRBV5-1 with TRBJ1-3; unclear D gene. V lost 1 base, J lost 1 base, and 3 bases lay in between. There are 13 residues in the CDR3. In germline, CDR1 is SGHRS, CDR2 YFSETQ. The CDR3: CASSLISGNTIYF. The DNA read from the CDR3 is TGCGCCAGCAGCTTGATATCTGGAAACACC.

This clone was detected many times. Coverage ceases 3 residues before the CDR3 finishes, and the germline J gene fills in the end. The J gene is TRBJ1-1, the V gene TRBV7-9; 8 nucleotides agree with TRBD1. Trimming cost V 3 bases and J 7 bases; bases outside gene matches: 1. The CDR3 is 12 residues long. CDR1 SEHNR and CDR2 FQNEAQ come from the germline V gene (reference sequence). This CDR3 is CASSLGTGEAFF. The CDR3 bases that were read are TGTGCCAGCAGCTTGGGGACAGGTGAA.

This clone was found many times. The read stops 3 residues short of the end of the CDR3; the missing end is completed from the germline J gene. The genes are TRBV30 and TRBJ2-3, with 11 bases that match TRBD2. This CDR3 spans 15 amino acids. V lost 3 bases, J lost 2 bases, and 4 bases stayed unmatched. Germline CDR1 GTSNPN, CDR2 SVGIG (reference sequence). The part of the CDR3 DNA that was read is TGTGCCTGGAGCCAACTAGCGGGAGCCACAGATACG. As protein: CAWSQLAGATDT. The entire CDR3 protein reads CAWSQLAGATDTQYF. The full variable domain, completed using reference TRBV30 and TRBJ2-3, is SQTIHQWPATLVQPVGSPLSLECTVEGTSNPNLYWYRQAAGRGLQLLFYSVGIGQISSEVPQNLSASRPQDRQFILSSKKLLLSDSGFYLCAWSQLAGATDTQYFGPGTRLTVL.

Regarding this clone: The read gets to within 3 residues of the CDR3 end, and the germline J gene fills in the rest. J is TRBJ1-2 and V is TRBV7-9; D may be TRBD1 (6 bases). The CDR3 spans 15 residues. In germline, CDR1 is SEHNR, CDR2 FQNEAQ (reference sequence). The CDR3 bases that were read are TGTGCCAGCAGCTCTACCGGGACACCCATTTACGAC. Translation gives CASSSTGTPIYD. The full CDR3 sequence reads CASSSTGTPIYDYTF.